The 14 T cell receptor beta chains below all came from one sample that was sequenced in a study of early T cells in non-severe SARS-CoV-2 infection. Via MiXCR, TCRdb re-called the 5' RACE reads, giving one row per CDR3 protein. The table has 75,000 to 90,000 distinct CDR3 sequences, about 16% seen once. Source material: whole blood. The origin of the receptors is an adult who was a healthcare worker with PCR-confirmed SARS-CoV-2 infection or an uninfected control (not recorded which).

This clonotype was counted between two and nine times. CDR3 amino acids: CASSSQGQGSYEQYF. CDR3 nucleotides: TGTGCCAGCAGTTCTCAGGGACAGGGCTCCTACGAGCAGTACTTC. V gene TRBV28 combines with J gene TRBJ2-7; 9 bases are shared with TRBD1. Germline CDR1 is MDHEN and CDR2 is SYDVKM. The CDR3 consists of 15 residues. V trimming: 4 bases; J trimming: 0 bases; junction bases outside the gene matches: 4.

This clonotype showed up just once. The gene calls are TRBV4-3 and TRBJ2-7; D is ambiguous. V was shortened by 4 bases and J by 4 bases, with 11 bases between the two germline ends. Germline V gene data show CDR1 as LGHNA and CDR2 as YSLEER. This CDR3 is 13 amino acids long. The DNA of the CDR3 is TGCGCCAGCAGCCGAGACATTAGATACGAGCAGTACTTC. Protein: CASSRDIRYEQYF.

This clonotype was recorded a few times. The chain employs TRBV20-1 and TRBJ1-1; TRBD1 agrees at 10 bases. The CDR3 length is 11 residues. The V and J ends lost 6 bases and 7 bases, in that order; junction bases with no gene match: 2. CDR1 is DFQATT, CDR2 SNEGSKA, per germline (reference sequence). CDR3: CSAWTGGEAFF. CDR3 nucleotides: TGCAGTGCATGGACAGGGGGTGAAGCTTTCTTT.

This clonotype appeared many times. This chain connects TRBV6-2 or TRBV6-3 to TRBJ1-5; the D gene is possibly TRBD1 (5 bases). The CDR3 is 14 amino acids. Germline CDR1 reads MNHEY; CDR2 reads SVGEGT. Trimming took 6 bases from V and 5 from J, leaving 14 bases between them. The CDR3 DNA is TGTGCCAGCAGCCTTACAGGTGTTTATCAGCCCCAGCATTTT. Protein: CASSLTGVYQPQHF.

The chain uses TRBV14 and TRBJ2-2; a weak D match, TRBD2 (5 bases). Germline V gene sequence: CDR1 SGHDN, CDR2 FVKESK. Trimming removed 6 bases from V and 13 bases from J, with 12 bases in between. The CDR3 runs 11 residues. CDR3 nucleotides: TGTGCCAGCAGTCTACTAGGTCGGCTGTTTTTT. It yields the protein CASSLLGRLFF.

J is TRBJ2-7 and V is TRBV6-1; 9 bases line up with TRBD2. Germline V gene sequence: CDR1 MNHNS, CDR2 SASEGT. This CDR3 comprises 15 residues. Losses at the gene ends were 0 bases for V and 0 bases for J; bases not matched to a gene: 0. The DNA of the CDR3 is TGTGCCAGCAGTGAAGCTAGCGGGAGCTCCTACGAGCAGTACTTC. This translates into CASSEASGSSYEQYF.

This chain links TRBV29-1 with TRBJ2-1; D remains ambiguous. V was trimmed by 4 bases and J by 7 bases, leaving 11 bases between them. The CDR3 runs to 12 residues. CDR1 is SQVTM and CDR2 is ANQGSEA in the germline V gene. For the CDR3, the DNA is TGCAGCGTTGTCTGGCTAGTGAATGAGCAGTTCTTC. Protein: CSVVWLVNEQFF.

This clonotype was observed a handful of times. This rearrangement joins TRBV20-1 to TRBJ1-1; D gene ambiguous. This CDR3 is built from 13 residues. Trimming shortened V by 6 bases and J by 3 bases, and 14 bases separated the two germline ends. CDR1 DFQATT and CDR2 SNEGSKA come from the germline V gene (reference sequence). The CDR3 DNA sequence: TGCAGTGCAACCAAGACGCGGGACACTGAAGCTTTCTTT. This sequence encodes CSATKTRDTEAFF.

This clonotype appeared a few times. V gene TRBV7-2 combines with J gene TRBJ2-7, with D unclear. Between the trimmed V and J ends, which lost 1 base and 2 bases, there was a span of 9 bases. Germline values: CDR1 SGHTA, CDR2 FQGNSA. The CDR3 is made up of 14 amino acids. Here the CDR3 reads CASSLDPFTYEQYF. CDR3 in DNA: TGTGCCAGCAGCTTAGATCCCTTTACCTACGAGCAGTACTTC.

Only a few counts were recorded for this clonotype. This sequence joins TRBV6-6 and TRBJ2-4, with a weak D call TRBD2 (5 bases). The germline gives CDR1 MNHNY, CDR2 SVGAGI (reference sequence). Trimming left V 8 bases short and J 6 bases short, with 11 bases between. This CDR3 is built from 12 residues. DNA of the CDR3: TGTGCCAGCCCCTACGGGGTAAACATTCAGTACTTC. Translating it yields CASPYGVNIQYF.

This chain joins TRBV3-1 and TRBJ2-7, with 7 nucleotides matching TRBD2. Germline CDR1 reads LGHDT; CDR2 reads YNNKEL (reference sequence). CDR3 length equals 15 residues. With V trimmed by 4 bases and J by 2 bases, 8 bases remained unmatched. As DNA, the CDR3 is TGTGCCAGCAGCCGGGTGGGTAGCGGGCCCTACGAGCAGTACTTC. Translation: CASSRVGSGPYEQYF.

This clonotype occurred a few times. J is TRBJ2-1 and V is TRBV28; no firm D call. Per the germline V gene, CDR1 is MDHEN and CDR2 is SYDVKM. The CDR3 consists of 12 residues. V lost 3 bases to trimming and J lost 15 bases, with 15 bases between them. This CDR3 reads CASSFLAEPPFF. The CDR3 DNA reads as TGTGCCAGCAGTTTTTTGGCGGAACCCCCGTTCTTC.

The chain recombines TRBV7-2 with TRBJ2-2; D uncertain. Germline V gene data show CDR1 as SGHTA and CDR2 as FQGNSA. The CDR3 totals 13 residues. V dropped 5 bases and J dropped 6 bases, with 10 bases sitting between them. CDR3 in DNA: TGTGCCAGCAGCAGTCAAGAAGCCGGGGAGCTGTTTTTT. As protein: CASSSQEAGELFF.

Many counts were recorded for this clonotype. This sequence joins TRBV5-1 and TRBJ1-1; D unclear. V lost 0 bases and J 5 bases, leaving 8 bases between the germline ends. Per the germline V gene, CDR1 is SGHRS and CDR2 is YFSETQ. This CDR3 is built from 13 residues. This CDR3 is CASSLAGITEAFF. The CDR3 bases are TGCGCCAGCAGCTTGGCAGGTATTACTGAAGCTTTCTTT.